This TCR beta chain is from a study of cytomegalovirus exposure and HLA in healthy donors. Study-level findings and limits: According to the study, 150 to 200 TCR beta chains were cytomegalovirus-associated. When analyzed later, a missense DCLRE1C variant was found to be linked to TCR beta V- and J-gene trimming.

Concerning this clone itself: Its matching antigen is unknown.

The PCR contained 60 Vbeta and 13 Jbeta primers. Produced via immunoSEQ multiplex PCR; TCRdb's table is partial and in-frame only. The table shows about 200,000 clones, with more than 75% occurring only once. The TCR originated in a woman under 30 in good health and CMV-seronegative. The sequencing sample was made of PBMCs.

The CDR3 DNA sequence: TGTGCCATCAGCGCCCGGGGAGGGACTGAAGCTTTCTTT. Translated: CAISARGGTEAFF. The V and J genes are TRBV10-3 and TRBJ1-1; D gene unclear. The CDR3 length is 13 residues. Germline V CDR1 and CDR2: ENHRY, SYGVKD. Trimming took 6 bases from V and 5 from J, leaving 13 bases between them.